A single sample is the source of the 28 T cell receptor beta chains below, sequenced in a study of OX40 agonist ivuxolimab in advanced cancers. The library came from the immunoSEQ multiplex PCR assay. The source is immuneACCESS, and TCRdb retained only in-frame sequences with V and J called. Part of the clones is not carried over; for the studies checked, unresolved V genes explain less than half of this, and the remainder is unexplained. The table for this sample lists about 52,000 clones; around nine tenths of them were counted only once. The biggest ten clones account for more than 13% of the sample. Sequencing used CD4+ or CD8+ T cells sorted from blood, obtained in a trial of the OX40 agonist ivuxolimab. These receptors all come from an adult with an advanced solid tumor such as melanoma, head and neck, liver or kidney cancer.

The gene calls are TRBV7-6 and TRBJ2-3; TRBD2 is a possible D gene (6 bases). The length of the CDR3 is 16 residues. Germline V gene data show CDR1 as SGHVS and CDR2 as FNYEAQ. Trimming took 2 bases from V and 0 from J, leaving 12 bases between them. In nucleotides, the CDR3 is TGTGCCAGCAGCTTATTGGGACTTGCTAGCACAGATACGCAGTATTTT. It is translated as CASSLLGLASTDTQYF. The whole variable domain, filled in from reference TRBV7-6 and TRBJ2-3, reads GAGVSQSPRYKVTKRGQDVALRCDPISGHVSLYWYRQALGQGPEFLTYFNYEAQQDKSGLPNDRFSAERPEGSISTLTIQRTEQRDSAMYRCASSLLGLASTDTQYFGPGTRLTVL.

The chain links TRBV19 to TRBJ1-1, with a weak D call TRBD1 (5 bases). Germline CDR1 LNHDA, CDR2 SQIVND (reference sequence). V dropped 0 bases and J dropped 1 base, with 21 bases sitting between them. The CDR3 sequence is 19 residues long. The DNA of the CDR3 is TGTGCCAGTAGTATAGATCGAGCGGGCAGGGTGGAAGGGAACACTGAAGCTTTCTTT. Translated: CASSIDRAGRVEGNTEAFF.

The CDR3 bases are TGTGCCAGCAGCTCTTTAGGCGGGGGAAGAAACACCGGGGAGCTGTTTTTT. It encodes CASSSLGGGRNTGELFF. The chain combines TRBV7-9 with TRBJ2-2, with 7 bases lining up with TRBD2. Germline-derived CDR1 and CDR2 are SEHNR and FQNEAQ (reference sequence). V gave up 4 bases and J gave up 2 bases; unmatched junction bases: 10. This CDR3 region has 17 residues.

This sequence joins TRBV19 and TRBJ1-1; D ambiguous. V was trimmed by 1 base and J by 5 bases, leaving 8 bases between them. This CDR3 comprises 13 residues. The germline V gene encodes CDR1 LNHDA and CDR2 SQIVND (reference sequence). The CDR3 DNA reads TGTGCCAGTAGTATAGTAATACGGACTGAAGCTTTCTTT. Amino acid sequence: CASSIVIRTEAFF.

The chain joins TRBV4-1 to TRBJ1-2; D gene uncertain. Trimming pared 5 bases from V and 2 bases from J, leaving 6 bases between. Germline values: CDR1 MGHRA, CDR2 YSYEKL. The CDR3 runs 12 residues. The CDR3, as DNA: TGCGCCAGCAGCGCCCTAAACTATGGCTACACCTTC. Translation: CASSALNYGYTF.

The CDR3 loop reads CASSLGVGDQPQHF. DNA of the CDR3: TGTGCCAGCAGCTTAGGGGTCGGCGATCAGCCCCAGCATTTT. J is TRBJ1-5 and V is TRBV7-9, with no clear D. Per germline, CDR1 SEHNR and CDR2 FQNEAQ (reference sequence). Trimming pared 1 base from V and 5 bases from J, leaving 9 bases between. This CDR3 region has 14 residues.

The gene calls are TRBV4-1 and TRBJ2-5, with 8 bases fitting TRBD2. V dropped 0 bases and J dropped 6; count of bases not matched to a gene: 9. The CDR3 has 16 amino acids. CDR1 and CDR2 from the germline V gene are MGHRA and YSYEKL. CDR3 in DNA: TGCGCCAGCAGCCAAGATTTAGCGGGAAGAGGAAAGACCCAGTACTTC. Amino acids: CASSQDLAGRGKTQYF.

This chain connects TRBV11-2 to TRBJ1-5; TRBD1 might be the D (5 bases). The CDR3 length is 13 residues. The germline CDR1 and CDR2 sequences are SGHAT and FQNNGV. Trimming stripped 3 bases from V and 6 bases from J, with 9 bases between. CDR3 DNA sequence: TGTGCCAGCAGCTTTGATGGGGCTCAGCCCCAGCATTTT. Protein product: CASSFDGAQPQHF.

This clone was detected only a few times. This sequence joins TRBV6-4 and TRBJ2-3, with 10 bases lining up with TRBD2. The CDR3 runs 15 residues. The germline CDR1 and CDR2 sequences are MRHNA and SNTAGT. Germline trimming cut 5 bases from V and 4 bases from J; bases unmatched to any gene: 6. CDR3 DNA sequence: TGTGCCAGCAGTCAATCCAGCGGGGGGGCAGATACGCAGTATTTT. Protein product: CASSQSSGGADTQYF.

The chain's CDR3 is CASSYSWDRVNTEAFF. The CDR3 DNA sequence: TGTGCCAGCAGTTACTCGTGGGACAGGGTCAACACTGAAGCTTTCTTT. This rearrangement joins TRBV6-5 to TRBJ1-1; 9 bases are shared with TRBD1. The CDR3 runs to 16 residues. Germline V gene sequence: CDR1 MNHEY, CDR2 SVGAGI. The junction had 4 bases not matched to a gene; V was cut back by 0 bases and J by 2 bases.

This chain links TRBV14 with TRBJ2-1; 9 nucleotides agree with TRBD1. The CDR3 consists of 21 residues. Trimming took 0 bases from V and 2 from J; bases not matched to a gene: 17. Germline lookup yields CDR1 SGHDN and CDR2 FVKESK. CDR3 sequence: CASSQDERDRVFDGTYNEQFF. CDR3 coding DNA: TGTGCCAGCAGCCAAGATGAGAGGGACAGGGTCTTCGATGGGACCTACAATGAGCAGTTCTTC.

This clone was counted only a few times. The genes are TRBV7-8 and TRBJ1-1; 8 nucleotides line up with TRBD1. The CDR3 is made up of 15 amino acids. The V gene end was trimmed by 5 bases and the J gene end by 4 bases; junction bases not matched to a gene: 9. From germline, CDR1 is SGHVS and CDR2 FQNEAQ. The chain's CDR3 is CASSRMTGVGTEAFF. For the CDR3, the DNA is TGTGCCAGCAGCCGGATGACAGGGGTCGGCACTGAAGCTTTCTTT.

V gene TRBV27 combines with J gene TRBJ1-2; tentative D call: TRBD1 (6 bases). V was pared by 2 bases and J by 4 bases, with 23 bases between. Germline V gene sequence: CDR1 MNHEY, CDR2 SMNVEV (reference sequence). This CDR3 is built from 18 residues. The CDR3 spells CASSLLPGGGRGIYGYTF. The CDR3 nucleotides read TGTGCCAGCAGTTTACTTCCGGGGGGCGGGCGTGGAATCTATGGCTACACCTTC.

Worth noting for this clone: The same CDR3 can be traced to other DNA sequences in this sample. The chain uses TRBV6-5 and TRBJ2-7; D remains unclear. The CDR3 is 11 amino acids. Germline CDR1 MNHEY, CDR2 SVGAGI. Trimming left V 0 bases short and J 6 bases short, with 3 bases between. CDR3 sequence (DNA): TGTGCCAGCAGTTACTCGAGCGAGCAGTACTTC. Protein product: CASSYSSEQYF.

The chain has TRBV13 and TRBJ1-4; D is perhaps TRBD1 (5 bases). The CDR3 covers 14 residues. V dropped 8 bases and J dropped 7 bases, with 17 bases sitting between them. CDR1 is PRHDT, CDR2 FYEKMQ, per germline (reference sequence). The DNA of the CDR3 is TGTGCCAGCGTTGTACGGGGAGGGGCTGAAAAACTGTTTTTT. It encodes CASVVRGGAEKLFF. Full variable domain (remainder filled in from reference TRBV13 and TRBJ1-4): AAGVIQSPRHLIKEKRETATLKCYPIPRHDTVYWYQQGPGQDPQFLISFYEKMQSDKGSIPDRFSAQQFSDYHSELNMSSLELGDSALYFCASVVRGGAEKLFFGSGTQLSVL.

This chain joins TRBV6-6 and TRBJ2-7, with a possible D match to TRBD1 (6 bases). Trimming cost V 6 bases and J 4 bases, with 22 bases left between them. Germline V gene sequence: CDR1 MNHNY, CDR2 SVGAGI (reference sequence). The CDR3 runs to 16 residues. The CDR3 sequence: CASSPLPGTPRYEQYF. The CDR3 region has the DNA TGTGCCAGCAGCCCATTACCCGGGACACCTCGATACGAGCAGTACTTC.

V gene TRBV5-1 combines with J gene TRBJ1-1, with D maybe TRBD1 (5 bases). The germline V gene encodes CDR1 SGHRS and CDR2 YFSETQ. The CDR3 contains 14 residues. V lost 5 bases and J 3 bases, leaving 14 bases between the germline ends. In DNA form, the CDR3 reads TGCGCCAGCAGTTACAGGACGACCGACACTGAAGCTTTCTTT. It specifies CASSYRTTDTEAFF. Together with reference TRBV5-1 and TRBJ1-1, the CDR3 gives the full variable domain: KAGVTQTPRYLIKTRGQQVTLSCSPISGHRSVSWYQQTPGQGLQFLFEYFSETQRNKGNFPGRFSGRQFSNSRSEMNVSTLELGDSALYLCASSYRTTDTEAFFGQGTRLTVV.

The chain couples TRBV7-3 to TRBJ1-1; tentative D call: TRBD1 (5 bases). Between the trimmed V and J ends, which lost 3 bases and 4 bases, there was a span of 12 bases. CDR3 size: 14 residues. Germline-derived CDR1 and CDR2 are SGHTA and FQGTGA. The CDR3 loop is CASSFGDGATEAFF. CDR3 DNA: TGTGCCAGCAGCTTCGGAGACGGGGCCACTGAAGCTTTCTTT.

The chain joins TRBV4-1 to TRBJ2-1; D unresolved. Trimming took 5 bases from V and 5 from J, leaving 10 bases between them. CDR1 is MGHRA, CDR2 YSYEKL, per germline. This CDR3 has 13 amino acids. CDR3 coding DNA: TGCGCCAGCAGCATCCCTTTTGACAATGAGCAGTTCTTC. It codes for CASSIPFDNEQFF.

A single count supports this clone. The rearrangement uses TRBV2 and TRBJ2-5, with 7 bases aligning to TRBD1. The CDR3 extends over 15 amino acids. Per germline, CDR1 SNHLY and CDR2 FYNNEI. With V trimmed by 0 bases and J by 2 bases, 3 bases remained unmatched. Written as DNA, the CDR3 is TGTGCCAGCAGTGAAGCGCTCAGGGGGCAAGAGACCCAGTACTTC. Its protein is CASSEALRGQETQYF.

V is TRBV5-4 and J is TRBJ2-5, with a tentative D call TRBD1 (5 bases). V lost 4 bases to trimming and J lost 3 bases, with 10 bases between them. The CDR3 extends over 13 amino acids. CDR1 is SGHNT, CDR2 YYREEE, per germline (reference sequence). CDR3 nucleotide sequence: TGTGCCAGCAGCGACAGCTCGGAAGAGACCCAGTACTTC. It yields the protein CASSDSSEETQYF.

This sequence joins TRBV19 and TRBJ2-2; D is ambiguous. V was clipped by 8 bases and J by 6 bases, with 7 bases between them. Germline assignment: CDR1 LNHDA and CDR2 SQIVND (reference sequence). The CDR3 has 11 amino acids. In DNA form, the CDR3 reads TGTGCCAGTGGCGTGTCCGGGGAGCTGTTTTTT. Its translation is CASGVSGELFF.

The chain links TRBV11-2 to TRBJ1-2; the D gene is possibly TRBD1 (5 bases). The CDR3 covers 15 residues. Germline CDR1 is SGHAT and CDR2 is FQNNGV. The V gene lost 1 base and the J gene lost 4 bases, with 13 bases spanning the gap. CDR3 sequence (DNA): TGTGCCAGCAGCTTAGGGCCTGCGACAGCCTATGGCTACACCTTC. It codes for CASSLGPATAYGYTF.

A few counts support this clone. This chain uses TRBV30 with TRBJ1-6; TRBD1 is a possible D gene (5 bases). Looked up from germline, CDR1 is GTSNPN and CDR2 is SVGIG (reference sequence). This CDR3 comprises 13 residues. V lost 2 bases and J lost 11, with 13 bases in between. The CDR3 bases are TGTGCCTGGAGTCAAGGGGATACTCCACCCCTCCACTTT. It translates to CAWSQGDTPPLHF.

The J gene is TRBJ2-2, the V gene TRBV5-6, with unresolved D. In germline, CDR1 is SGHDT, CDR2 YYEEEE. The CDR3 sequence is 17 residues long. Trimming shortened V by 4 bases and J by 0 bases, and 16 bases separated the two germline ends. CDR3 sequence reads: CASSPDGTFANTGELFF. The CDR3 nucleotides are TGTGCCAGCAGCCCGGACGGAACCTTCGCGAACACCGGGGAGCTGTTTTTT.

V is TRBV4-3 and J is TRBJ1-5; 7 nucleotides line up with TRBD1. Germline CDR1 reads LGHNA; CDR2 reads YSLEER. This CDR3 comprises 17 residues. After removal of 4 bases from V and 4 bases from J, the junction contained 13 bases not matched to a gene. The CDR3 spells CASSLGPKGAANQPQHF. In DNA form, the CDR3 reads TGCGCCAGCAGCCTCGGACCCAAGGGGGCCGCGAATCAGCCCCAGCATTTT.

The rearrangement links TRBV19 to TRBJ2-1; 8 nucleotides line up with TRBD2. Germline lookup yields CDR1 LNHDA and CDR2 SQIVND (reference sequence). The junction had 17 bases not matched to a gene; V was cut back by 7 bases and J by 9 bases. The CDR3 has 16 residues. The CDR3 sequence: CASMKASGLPSGEQFF. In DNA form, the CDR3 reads TGTGCCAGTATGAAGGCTAGCGGGCTACCAAGTGGTGAGCAGTTCTTC.

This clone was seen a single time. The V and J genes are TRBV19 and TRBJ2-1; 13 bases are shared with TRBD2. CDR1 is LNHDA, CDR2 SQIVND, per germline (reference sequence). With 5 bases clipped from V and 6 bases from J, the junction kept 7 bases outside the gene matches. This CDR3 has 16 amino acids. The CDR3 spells CASSSETSGGPNEQFF. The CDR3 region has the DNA TGTGCCAGTAGTTCCGAGACTAGCGGGGGGCCCAATGAGCAGTTCTTC.